The clone carrying this T cell receptor (beta chain) was counted ten times or more. Its antigen is not known. The CDR3 is made up of 11 amino acids. Per the germline V gene, CDR1 is MNHEY and CDR2 is SVGEGT. V lost 6 bases and J lost 4, with 6 bases in between. The sample comes from a study of early T cells in non-severe SARS-CoV-2 infection. In the study overall: Bulk RNA from unsorted whole blood was sequenced; chains were unpaired. Study outcomes and limitations: The VDJdb matching leaned toward anti-spike CD8 responses and overlooked private and CD4 specificities.

Attachment of unique molecular identifiers was made to individual cDNA molecules. Via MiXCR, TCRdb re-called the 5' RACE reads, giving one row per CDR3 protein. The sample has about 48,000 distinct CDR3 sequences, 6.5% to 9.5% seen once; the top ten hold 5.8%. The sample taken for sequencing was whole blood. This sequence joins TRBV6-2 or TRBV6-3 and TRBJ1-1; no clear D gene. The source is an adult who was a healthcare worker with PCR-confirmed SARS-CoV-2 infection or an uninfected control (not recorded which). CDR3 amino acids: CASSWITEAFF. Written as DNA, the CDR3 is TGTGCCAGCAGCTGGATCACTGAAGCTTTCTTT.